A single T cell receptor beta chain is shown here with its context. The antigen remains undetermined. These data belong to a study of T cell responses to AZD1222 COVID-19 vaccine. Findings and caveats of the study: Two AZD1222 doses significantly raised spike-specific TCR breadth and depth over controls. Scientists sampled the repertoires only once the peak T cell response had passed.

Second-dose schedules of about 4 or about 12 weeks were combined. Here immunoSEQ multiplex PCR was the method, and the copy in TCRdb shows in-frame clones only, minus some. This table has roughly 70,000 clones, roughly 87% appearing once. Sample: peripheral blood, taken 28 days after the second AZD1222 dose. This clonotype was sampled from an adult who received the AZD1222 COVID-19 vaccine.

The CDR3: CSVTINTGELFF. The CDR3 DNA reads as TGCAGCGTGACCATTAACACCGGGGAGCTGTTTTTT. This chain joins TRBV29-1 and TRBJ2-2; D is uncertain. This CDR3 has 12 residues. CDR1 is SQVTM and CDR2 is ANQGSEA in the germline V gene. Trimming stripped 6 bases from V and 2 bases from J, with 7 bases between.